This T cell receptor beta chain originates from a study of blood T cells in healthy people across ages. Every sample gave at least 5 micrograms of total RNA when it was extracted. Remarks on this clonotype: As yet, its antigen is unknown.

Study-level results: The CMV status of each donor remained undetermined, and this could have confounded shifts in expanded clonotypes. Measured against age, TCR beta diversity per million T cells decreased in a roughly linear manner.

PCR was performed a second time for 7 to 11 cycles using a sample-barcoded 5' primer and a J-beta primer mix. TCRdb processed the 5' RACE reads anew with MiXCR; each CDR3 protein has one entry. Altogether hundreds of thousands of distinct CDR3 sequences are present, roughly three fifths being singletons, with the ten largest covering 20% to 30%. V was pared by 0 bases and J by 1 base, with 12 bases between. CDR3 length equals 16 residues. Germline assignment: CDR1 LGHDT and CDR2 YNNKEL (reference sequence). Sequenced sample: blood. The genes are TRBV3-1 and TRBJ1-2; D is uncertain. The clonotype was recovered from a man in his forties in good health. As DNA, the CDR3 is TGTGCCAGCAGCCAAGATCGGGCACAGTATAACTATGGCTACACCTTC. This encodes CASSQDRAQYNYGYTF.